This T cell receptor beta chain was identified during a study of blood T cells in healthy people across ages (dated by TCRdb to between 2014 and 2017). In the study overall: In model experiments, template switching captured roughly one uniquely barcoded TCR beta cDNA molecule for every two T cells. The study analyzed two additional independent replicas of 1 million unique cDNA reads from the same blood draw for two donors, one aged 18 to 30 and one aged 80 or older. Using deep sequencing normalized with unique cDNA molecular identifiers, the study measured how TCR beta repertoire diversity changes with age. Four age groups were formed from the donors: young (average approximately 15 years), middle-aged (around 39), aged (under 70) and long-lived (82).

Libraries came from 5' RACE. For sequencing, an Illumina HiSeq 2500 was employed. A second PCR of roughly 6 to 11 cycles was performed with a sample-barcoded 5' primer and a J-beta primer mix. Each TCR beta cDNA molecule received a unique molecular identifier from a template-switch 5' adaptor carrying 12 random nucleotides. Each sample yielded at least 2.5 million CDR3-containing paired-end reads. The Mint cDNA synthesis kit, primed by a TRBC-specific oligonucleotide, was used to synthesize first-strand cDNA from all RNA. All cDNA was treated with uracil-DNA glycosylase and then went through a first 18-cycle PCR with the universal primers M1SS and BC2_uni_R. For the original study's pipeline: For normalization, 1 million high-quality reads, each with a distinct molecular identifier, were randomly selected from each sample. Instead of being binned into consensus sequences, reads with shared molecular identifiers were discarded. MiTCR, set to a Q25 quality threshold and the strictest error-elimination algorithm, was used for CDR3 identification, clonotype clustering and error correction. Lower-bound total TCR beta diversity was estimated with a nonparametric unseen species model using Euler transformation. TCRdb reanalyzed the raw reads on its own, using fastp at Q25 for trimming and MiXCR for clone calling, and kept in-frame beta chains. Entries are consolidated by CDR3 protein sequence, retaining the most common genes and DNA. These V and J calls originate from TCRdb's pipeline instead of the authors' own analysis. The table for this sample lists about 800,000 distinct CDR3 sequences; about 25% of them were counted only once. Clones ranked in the top ten supply more than 3% of the sample.

Donors were a few dozen systemically healthy Caucasian individuals from Russia aged roughly 6 to 100 years. Roughly 10 milliliters of peripheral blood were drawn from each donor into EDTA-treated Vacutainer tubes. Ficoll-Paque density-gradient centrifugation was used to isolate PBMCs, with at least 7 million per sample. Trizol reagent was used to extract total RNA from the PBMCs, yielding at least 6 micrograms per sample. Naive CD45RAhigh/CD27high T cell percentages were measured by flow cytometry on a PBMC aliquot from every donor. Summary of the overall study and its limitations: The CMV infection status of donors was not known, potentially confounding age-related changes in expanded clonotypes. Bulk unsorted PBMC profiling prevented conclusive comparison of naive and antigen-experienced compartments. As age increased, observed TCR beta diversity per million T cells dropped in a roughly linear way, and a significant reduction was already evident by age 40. There was a strong correlation between observed TCR beta diversity and the percentage of naive T cells measured by flow cytometry. Compared with the aged group, more naive CD4+ T cells, fewer expanded clones and increased TCR diversity were shown by the long-lived group, suggesting age selection. Estimates of total diversity based on one million sequenced T cells were considered lower bounds and underestimates.

This clonotype has a handful of counts. The target of this receptor is not known. Base qualities are missing; no much larger clone stands one base away. The sample also formed part of further work on T cells of mothers and their children. As described in the second report: Nine systemically healthy Caucasian individuals, comprising three mothers and their six children, were included as donors. cDNA synthesis used all of the extracted RNA, with 1.5 ug of RNA in each 15 ul reaction. In the second PCR, the M1S primer introduced both the sample barcodes and 2-4 random nucleotides. Each mother yielded over 9.5 million TCR beta CDR3 reads and each child some 3 million reads. Thymic selection shapes the output of TCR recombination in a similar way in related and unrelated pairs, and inherited differences have a minor effect. Related mother-child pairs always showed normalized repertoire overlap that was slightly higher than in unrelated mother-child pairs, though the difference was never significant. No persistent microchimeric T cell clones were detected, at a sensitivity of roughly 99 clones per million clonotypes. The study used deep NGS to compare TCR beta repertoires of mothers and children, seeking features distinguishing related mother-child pairs from unrelated individuals. Mothers averaged roughly 40 +/- 4 years of age and children averaged around 10 +/- 4 years. Libraries were sequenced on Illumina HiSeq 2000 with 100+100 nt paired-end reads after adapter ligation with NEBNext reagents. To prevent cross-contamination, the mother and child libraries were prepared one month apart and sequenced in separate runs. Between roughly 500,000 and 2,300,000 distinct TCR beta clonotypes were identified per donor. Naive TCR beta clonotypes were estimated from low-frequency clonotypes matched to each donor's FACS-determined naive share, without sorting.

The clonotype was recovered from a boy aged 5-17 years in good health. The specimen sequenced was blood.

The CDR3 region: CSASNPGSREQYF. In nucleotide form, the sequence is TGCAGTGCTAGTAATCCGGGGTCAAGGGAGCAGTACTTC. The chain employs TRBV20-1 and TRBJ2-5, and the D gene may be TRBD2, 5 bases matching. As encoded in the germline V gene (reference sequence), CDR1 is DFQATT while CDR2 is SNEGSKA. V and J lose 3 bases and 11 bases, and a span of 19 bases separates them. Spanning cysteine to phenylalanine, the CDR3 consists of 13 amino acids. The retained sequence is limited to the CDR3, 39 bases, with the frame set at the first base.